The clone carrying this TCR beta chain was counted between two and nine times. Its antigen is not known. V was shortened by 2 bases and J by 3 bases, with 14 bases between the two germline ends. Germline V gene sequence: CDR1 MNHNS, CDR2 SASEGT. The CDR3 has 16 residues. The sample comes from a study of CD8 T cells in ankylosing spondylitis. General observations from the study: Characteristic, it appeared, of ankylosing spondylitis blood was a TCR beta motif of about eight highly homologous variants. CD8+ by phenotype, disease-linked clones were relatively rare in peripheral blood. According to the report, clones linked to the disease were significantly enriched in matched synovial fluid samples taken from ankylosing spondylitis patients.

Scientists made TCR beta libraries using quantitative 5'-RACE with molecular barcodes. In TCRdb, the 5' RACE reads were re-called with MiXCR into one record per CDR3 protein. This table has 700,000 to 850,000 distinct CDR3 sequences, approximately 12% appearing once. This sequence was found in a male donor with ankylosing spondylitis. The chain couples TRBV6-1 to TRBJ1-5; D gene unclear. Specimen: blood, either unsorted or a sorted T cell fraction (not recorded which). Written as DNA, the CDR3 is TGTGCCAGCAGTGAACAACCAGAAACTCCCAATCAGCCCCAGCATTTT. The encoded protein is CASSEQPETPNQPQHF.